These T cell receptor beta chains were read from a single sample in a study of cytomegalovirus exposure and HLA in healthy donors. The method was immunoSEQ multiplex PCR; TCRdb's version includes in-frame clones alone and lacks a portion of them. The sample has fewer than 150,000 clones, around 76% seen once. Sample: PBMCs. These receptor sequences come from a man aged 18 to 30 in good health and CMV-seronegative. Each CDR3 is given with its conserved first and last residue. A D gene is named only where the DNA matches it firmly. Some rows have no size entry. The others give once, few or many, or a class for an expanded clone.

CDR3 length	V gene	clone size	J gene	D gene	CDR3 protein	CDR3 DNA
17	TRBV5-1	once	TRBJ2-7	TRBD2	CASSLAASGSGSYEQYF	TGCGCCAGCAGCTTGGCCGCTAGCGGGAGTGGGTCCTACGAGCAGTACTTC
11	TRBV5-1	NA	TRBJ2-7	NA	CASSLAREQYF	TGCGCCAGCAGCTTGGCCCGCGAGCAGTACTTC
15	TRBV11-2	NA	TRBJ2-1	TRBD1	CASSKGQGLHNEQFF	TGTGCCAGCAGCAAGGGACAGGGGTTACACAATGAGCAGTTCTTC
11	TRBV19	NA	TRBJ1-1	NA	CASSMRTEAFF	TGTGCCAGTAGTATGCGAACTGAAGCTTTCTTT
16	TRBV30	NA	TRBJ2-7	TRBD2	CAWSPGTSGPTYEQYF	TGTGCCTGGAGTCCCGGGACTAGCGGGCCTACCTACGAGCAGTACTTC
14	TRBV6-4	NA	TRBJ2-1	TRBD2	CASSPGTSGNEQFF	TGTGCCAGCAGCCCCGGGACTAGCGGCAATGAGCAGTTCTTC
15	TRBV29-1	NA	TRBJ2-2	TRBD2	CSVEVLAGASGELFF	TGCAGCGTTGAAGTTCTAGCGGGAGCCTCCGGGGAGCTGTTTTTT
15	TRBV7-3	NA	TRBJ1-1	TRBD1	CASSPQGPRLAEAFF	TGTGCCAGCAGCCCACAGGGGCCCCGCCTGGCTGAAGCTTTCTTT
15	TRBV7-9	NA	TRBJ2-1	TRBD1	CASSLLGQGAREQFF	TGTGCCAGCAGCTTGTTGGGACAGGGGGCACGTGAGCAGTTCTTC
14	TRBV6-5	NA	TRBJ1-1	TRBD1	CASSYGTENTEAFF	TGTGCCAGCAGTTACGGGACAGAGAACACTGAAGCTTTCTTT
15	TRBV7-3	NA	TRBJ2-1	NA	CASSLWGESYNEQFF	TGTGCCAGCAGCTTATGGGGAGAGTCGTACAATGAGCAGTTCTTC
15	TRBV2	once	TRBJ1-2	TRBD1	CASTPRGQVNYDYTF	TGTGCCAGCACCCCGAGAGGACAGGTTAACTATGACTACACCTTC
17	TRBV7-2	NA	TRBJ2-1	TRBD2	CASSPMVRGGFENEQFF	TGTGCCAGCAGCCCGATGGTGCGGGGGGGCTTTGAAAATGAGCAGTTCTTC
18	TRBV5-1	few	TRBJ2-7	TRBD2	CASSLVRTRDPSSYEQYF	TGCGCCAGCAGCTTGGTACGGACTAGAGATCCCTCCTCCTACGAGCAGTACTTC
16	TRBV19	few	TRBJ2-5	TRBD1	CASSHAGQGNWETQYF	TGTGCCAGTAGCCATGCGGGACAGGGGAATTGGGAGACCCAGTACTTC
16	TRBV5-5	NA	TRBJ1-5	TRBD1	CASSLRDRESTQPQHF	TGTGCCAGCAGCCTCCGGGACAGGGAGAGTACGCAGCCCCAGCATTTT
14	TRBV28	few	TRBJ1-3	TRBD1	CATIERGPGNTIYF	TGTGCCACTATCGAGAGGGGGCCCGGAAACACCATATATTTT
15	TRBV5-4	few	TRBJ1-4	NA	CASSLYRVRGEKLFF	TGTGCCAGCAGCTTGTACAGGGTCCGCGGTGAAAAACTGTTTTTT
18	TRBV9	NA	TRBJ2-3	TRBD2	CASSPGGGSGASTDTQYF	TGTGCCAGCAGCCCTGGAGGAGGTAGCGGGGCTAGCACAGATACGCAGTATTTT
14	TRBV7-9	NA	TRBJ2-7	TRBD1	CASSTWDRSYEQYF	TGTGCCAGCAGCACCTGGGACAGATCCTACGAGCAGTACTTC
18	TRBV10-2	few	TRBJ1-5	NA	CASSAGRTFSGPYQPQHF	TGCGCCAGCAGCGCTGGGAGGACATTTTCGGGCCCTTATCAGCCCCAGCATTTT
14	TRBV4-2	NA	TRBJ1-2	TRBD1	CASSPGTGQYGYTF	TGTGCCAGCAGCCCCGGGACAGGTCAGTACGGCTACACCTTC
15	TRBV28	NA	TRBJ2-5	TRBD2	CASSPRGSSEKTQYF	TGTGCCAGCAGCCCGCGCGGGAGTAGTGAAAAGACCCAGTACTTC
13	TRBV19	NA	TRBJ2-1	NA	CASLGQKYNEQFF	TGTGCCAGTCTCGGACAGAAGTACAATGAGCAGTTCTTC
15	TRBV14	NA	TRBJ2-7	TRBD1	CASSRTGTGVYEQYF	TGTGCCAGCAGCCGTACCGGGACAGGGGTATACGAGCAGTACTTC
15	TRBV6-5	NA	TRBJ2-2	NA	CASEGGGAGTGELFF	TGTGCCAGCGAAGGAGGGGGCGCTGGCACCGGGGAGCTGTTTTTT
18	TRBV27	once	TRBJ2-3	TRBD1	CASSLFTRLTGGTDTQYF	TGTGCCAGCAGTTTATTCACACGACTGACAGGGGGCACAGATACGCAGTATTTT
12	TRBV7-8	NA	TRBJ2-1	NA	CASSLQRDEQFF	TGTGCCAGCAGCTTACAGCGGGATGAGCAGTTCTTC
14	TRBV5-1	NA	TRBJ1-1	TRBD1	CASSLTGGSAEAFF	TGCGCCAGCAGCTTGACAGGGGGCAGCGCTGAAGCTTTCTTT